This is a list of T cell receptor beta chains from one sample in a study of cytotoxic CD8 clonotypes in ibrutinib-treated CLL. Repertoires were generated with immunoSEQ multiplex PCR, while TCRdb's copy carries only in-frame clones and drops some. The sample records about 160,000 clones, more than 70% being singletons. The material sequenced was PBMCs, taken at disease progression, from a patient treated with ibrutinib. These receptors came from a human donor with chronic lymphocytic leukemia. CDR3s include the opening cysteine and the closing phenylalanine or tryptophan. The D gene is left open where the match is weak. Expanded clones get a size class; other rows say once, few or many, or leave the size out.

d_gene	v_gene	abundance	j_gene	CDR3aa	CDR3nt
TRBD1	TRBV2	NA	TRBJ2-2	CASRPGTGDFTGELFF	TGTGCCAGCAGACCCGGGACAGGGGACTTCACCGGGGAGCTGTTTTTT
NA	TRBV4-2	NA	TRBJ1-4	CASSQDHRNEKLFF	TGTGCCAGCAGCCAAGATCACCGCAATGAAAAACTGTTTTTT
TRBD1	TRBV5-1	NA	TRBJ2-3	CASRTLGQGTDTQYF	TGCGCCAGCAGGACCCTCGGACAGGGCACAGATACGCAGTATTTT
TRBD1	TRBV6-6	NA	TRBJ1-1	CASSAGTAVNTEAFF	TGTGCCAGCAGCGCCGGGACAGCGGTTAACACTGAAGCTTTCTTT
NA	TRBV7-9	NA	TRBJ1-1	CASSLGRDSMNTEAFF	TGTGCCAGCAGCTTAGGGCGAGACAGCATGAACACTGAAGCTTTCTTT
TRBD1	TRBV27	NA	TRBJ2-2	CASRSTGGIVTGELFF	TGTGCCAGCAGGTCGACAGGGGGCATCGTCACCGGGGAGCTGTTTTTT
NA	TRBV27	NA	TRBJ1-1	CASSLSFGRGNTEAFF	TGTGCCAGCAGTTTATCTTTTGGCAGGGGGAACACTGAAGCTTTCTTT
NA	TRBV7-6	NA	TRBJ1-1	CASSLEPGSSAFF	TGTGCCAGCAGCTTAGAACCAGGGTCGTCGGCTTTCTTT
NA	TRBV7-8	NA	TRBJ1-5	CASSHTNQPQHF	TGTGCCAGCAGCCACACTAATCAGCCCCAGCATTTT
NA	TRBV5-1	NA	TRBJ2-7	CASSLMPRLQVEQYF	TGCGCCAGCAGCTTGATGCCCAGACTTCAGGTGGAGCAGTACTTC
NA	TRBV11-2	NA	TRBJ1-2	CASSPDSRIYGYTF	TGTGCCAGCAGCCCTGACTCGCGCATCTATGGCTACACCTTC
NA	TRBV14	NA	TRBJ2-2	CASSQGVRSGELFF	TGTGCCAGCAGCCAAGGAGTTAGGTCCGGGGAGCTGTTTTTT
NA	TRBV2	NA	TRBJ2-7	CASSATGYEQYF	TGTGCCAGCAGTGCGACAGGCTACGAGCAGTACTTC
TRBD1	TRBV30	NA	TRBJ2-1	CAWSGATGTAYNEQFF	TGTGCCTGGAGTGGGGCCACGGGGACAGCTTACAATGAGCAGTTCTTC
NA	TRBV7-2	NA	TRBJ2-7	CASSLDLSYEQYF	TGTGCCAGCAGCTTAGACCTGTCCTACGAGCAGTACTTC
NA	TRBV29-1	NA	TRBJ2-7	CSVEVGSYEQYF	TGCAGCGTTGAAGTCGGCAGCTACGAGCAGTACTTC
TRBD1	TRBV19	NA	TRBJ1-5	CASNQRGRGSNQPQHF	TGTGCCAGTAACCAAAGGGGGCGCGGGAGCAATCAGCCCCAGCATTTT
TRBD1	TRBV19	NA	TRBJ1-5	CASSPDRDLRQPQHF	TGTGCCAGTAGTCCTGACAGGGACCTCCGACAGCCCCAGCATTTT
TRBD2	TRBV19	NA	TRBJ2-7	CASSIGTSGFNYEQYF	TGTGCCAGTAGTATCGGGACTAGCGGGTTTAACTACGAGCAGTACTTC
NA	TRBV28	once	TRBJ1-5	CASSPKVDRDQPQHF	TGTGCCAGCAGCCCCAAAGTGGATAGGGATCAGCCCCAGCATTTT
NA	TRBV2	NA	TRBJ1-1	CASSIIRQAFF	TGTGCCAGCAGCATCATCCGTCAAGCTTTCTTT
TRBD1	TRBV28	NA	TRBJ1-2	CASSPGQGNYGYTF	TGTGCCAGCAGTCCGGGACAGGGAAACTATGGCTACACCTTC
NA	TRBV7-2	NA	TRBJ2-1	CASSLMTGTPNEQFF	TGTGCCAGCAGCCTCATGACCGGGACCCCCAATGAGCAGTTCTTC
NA	TRBV18	NA	TRBJ1-2	CASSPLDTGENGYTF	TGTGCCAGCTCACCACTAGACACAGGTGAGAATGGCTACACCTTC
NA	TRBV29-1	NA	TRBJ1-1	CSVFVPGLAEAFF	TGCAGCGTTTTTGTTCCAGGGCTGGCTGAAGCTTTCTTT
NA	TRBV11-1	NA	TRBJ2-5	CASSLPRTNKYF	TGTGCCAGCAGCCTACCCAGGACTAACAAGTACTTC
TRBD2	TRBV7-2	NA	TRBJ2-1	CASSEGGRGYNEQFF	TGTGCCAGCAGCGAGGGCGGGAGAGGCTACAATGAGCAGTTCTTC
TRBD1	TRBV5-8	NA	TRBJ2-1	CASSLVLGDRAAYNEQFF	TGTGCCAGCAGCTTGGTATTAGGGGACAGGGCCGCCTACAATGAGCAGTTCTTC
NA	TRBV7-9	NA	TRBJ2-7	CASSPAAGSYEQYF	TGTGCCAGCAGCCCCGCGGCGGGGTCCTACGAGCAGTACTTC
NA	TRBV18	NA	TRBJ1-4	CASSPFIVEPNEKLFF	TGTGCCAGCTCACCTTTTATCGTGGAACCTAATGAAAAACTGTTTTTT
NA	TRBV27	NA	TRBJ2-5	CASSLSAAYQETQYF	TGTGCCAGCAGTTTATCAGCGGCGTACCAAGAGACCCAGTACTTC
TRBD1	TRBV19	NA	TRBJ1-2	CASSRLYTGGGDGYTF	TGTGCCAGTAGTCGACTCTACACAGGGGGTGGGGATGGCTACACCTTC
NA	TRBV7-2	NA	TRBJ2-2	CASSFRQGGTGELFF	TGTGCCAGCAGCTTCCGACAGGGAGGCACCGGGGAGCTGTTTTTT
TRBD1	TRBV2	NA	TRBJ1-1	CASSDPGGGTEAFF	TGTGCCAGCAGTGACCCAGGGGGAGGGACTGAAGCTTTCTTT
NA	TRBV19	NA	TRBJ1-5	CASNRAGYINQPQHF	TGTGCCTCCAACCGGGCAGGATACATCAATCAGCCCCAGCATTTT
TRBD2	TRBV30	NA	TRBJ2-1	CAWSVGTRNVHEQFF	TGTGCCTGGAGTGTTGGGACTAGAAATGTCCATGAGCAGTTCTTC
NA	TRBV28	NA	TRBJ1-2	CASRKGGVFGYTF	TGTGCCAGCAGAAAGGGGGGCGTTTTTGGCTACACCTTC
NA	TRBV19	NA	TRBJ1-1	CASSKQGGTEAFF	TGTGCCAGTAGTAAACAGGGTGGGACTGAAGCTTTCTTT
NA	TRBV7-9	NA	TRBJ1-2	CASSIGQYGYTF	TGTGCCAGCAGCATCGGACAGTATGGCTACACCTTC
TRBD2	TRBV12-5	NA	TRBJ2-1	CASGPSGGNEQFF	TGTGCTAGTGGTCCTAGCGGGGGCAATGAGCAGTTCTTC
TRBD1	TRBV7-2	few	TRBJ1-2	CASRSDGGQAWGGYTF	TGTGCCAGCAGATCCGACGGCGGACAGGCATGGGGGGGCTACACCTTC
NA	TRBV7-6	NA	TRBJ2-2	CASSLSGANTGELFF	TGTGCCAGCAGCTTGAGCGGAGCGAACACCGGGGAGCTGTTTTTT
NA	TRBV11-2	NA	TRBJ2-5	CASSLEWQGRETQYF	TGTGCCAGCAGCTTAGAATGGCAGGGGAGGGAGACCCAGTACTTC
NA	TRBV7-8	NA	TRBJ1-1	CASSWGQSLNTEAFF	TGTGCCAGCAGCTGGGGCCAGAGCCTGAACACTGAAGCTTTCTTT
TRBD1	TRBV7-7	NA	TRBJ2-3	CASSRRTGEADTQYF	TGTGCTAGCAGCCGAAGGACAGGGGAGGCAGATACGCAGTATTTT
NA	TRBV6-5	NA	TRBJ1-2	CASSSLSTNYGYTF	TGTGCCAGCAGTTCCCTCTCAACTAACTATGGCTACACCTTC
NA	TRBV12-5	NA	TRBJ2-3	CASLDGVWVTDTQYF	TGTGCTAGCCTGGATGGGGTATGGGTCACAGATACGCAGTATTTT
NA	TRBV19	few	TRBJ1-1	CASSMTVHTEAFF	TGTGCCAGTAGTATGACAGTCCACACTGAAGCTTTCTTT
NA	TRBV14	NA	TRBJ1-3	CASSRGGGNTIYF	TGTGCCAGCAGCCGGGGCGGTGGAAACACCATATATTTT
NA	TRBV27	NA	TRBJ2-1	CASKQGRGDNEQFF	TGTGCCAGCAAACAGGGTCGGGGAGACAATGAGCAGTTCTTC
NA	TRBV19	NA	TRBJ1-5	CASSIRHLFGNQPQHF	TGTGCCAGTAGTATTCGGCACCTCTTTGGAAATCAGCCCCAGCATTTT
NA	TRBV4-1	NA	TRBJ2-5	CASSQAAFDWTGTQYF	TGCGCCAGCAGCCAAGCCGCTTTTGACTGGACTGGGACCCAGTACTTC
NA	TRBV18	once	TRBJ2-2	CASSPGTRPPGELFF	TGTGCCAGCTCACCAGGGACAAGGCCTCCCGGGGAGCTGTTTTTT
NA	TRBV4-1	NA	TRBJ1-3	CASSLDGQTFSGNTIYF	TGCGCCAGCAGCCTAGACGGGCAGACTTTCTCTGGAAACACCATATATTTT
NA	TRBV11-2	NA	TRBJ2-4	CASSLGDKNIQYF	TGTGCCAGCAGCTTGGGGGACAAAAACATTCAGTACTTC
NA	TRBV5-1	NA	TRBJ2-3	CASSLGRTDTQYF	TGCGCCAGCAGCTTGGGGAGGACAGATACGCAGTATTTT
NA	TRBV19	NA	TRBJ2-1	CASSIMGEANNEQFF	TGTGCCAGTAGTATTATGGGGGAAGCAAACAATGAGCAGTTCTTC
NA	TRBV7-3	NA	TRBJ2-2	CASSLISGVGTGELFF	TGTGCCAGCAGCTTAATTAGTGGCGTCGGCACCGGGGAGCTGTTTTTT